A selection of T cell receptor beta chains follows, all from one sample in a study of T-cell reconstitution after alpha-beta-depleted transplantation in children. TCRdb used MiXCR to reprocess the PCR reads, holding one entry per CDR3 protein. Here the sample spans hundreds of thousands of distinct CDR3 sequences, 13% being singletons. This specimen consisted of PBMCs, obtained from the stem cell graft. All receptors come from a human donor who donated a stem cell graft to a child with Fanconi anemia. The CDR3 runs from the conserved cysteine through the conserved F or W. A D gene is named only where the DNA matches it firmly. Size is omitted from some rows. Given values are once, few, many or a class for expanded clones.

v_call: TRBV13; d_call: -; j_call: TRBJ1-1; clone_size: many; cdr3_nt: TGTGCCAGCAGCTTTGTTCTGGAGGGGTCGAACACTGAAGCTTTCTTT; cdr3_aa: CASSFVLEGSNTEAFF
v_call: TRBV14; d_call: -; j_call: TRBJ2-6; clone_size: -; cdr3_nt: TGTGCCAGCAAAGACTCTGGGGCCAACGTCCTGACTTTC; cdr3_aa: CASKDSGANVLTF
v_call: TRBV30; d_call: -; j_call: TRBJ2-5; clone_size: few; cdr3_nt: TGTGCCTGGAGCCAAGGATGGCAGCAGATGGGAGAGACCCAGTACTTC; cdr3_aa: CAWSQGWQQMGETQYF
v_call: TRBV12-3/TRBV12-4; d_call: TRBD2; j_call: TRBJ2-2; clone_size: few; cdr3_nt: TGTGCCAGCAGTCTAGCGGGGGGGATCACCGGGGAGCTGTTTTTT; cdr3_aa: CASSLAGGITGELFF
v_call: TRBV27; d_call: TRBD1; j_call: TRBJ2-2; clone_size: -; cdr3_nt: TGTGCCAGCTGGGACAGGGGTGTTACCGGGGAGCTGTTTTTT; cdr3_aa: CASWDRGVTGELFF
v_call: TRBV3-1; d_call: -; j_call: TRBJ2-1; clone_size: many; cdr3_nt: TGTGCCAGCAGCCGTAACGATGAGCAGTTCTTC; cdr3_aa: CASSRNDEQFF
v_call: TRBV7-2; d_call: TRBD1; j_call: TRBJ2-1; clone_size: few; cdr3_nt: TGTGCCAGCAGCTGGGACAGGGGTTCCTACAATGAGCAGTTCTTC; cdr3_aa: CASSWDRGSYNEQFF
v_call: TRBV20-1; d_call: -; j_call: TRBJ2-1; clone_size: few; cdr3_nt: TGCAGTGCTAGATCTGGGACCGGGGAGTTCTTC; cdr3_aa: CSARSGTGEFF
v_call: TRBV19; d_call: TRBD1; j_call: TRBJ2-4; clone_size: few; cdr3_nt: TGTGCCAGTAGTAGCAACAGGGGCGTTGTAGCCAAAAACATTCAGTACTTC; cdr3_aa: CASSSNRGVVAKNIQYF
v_call: TRBV4-3; d_call: TRBD1; j_call: TRBJ1-4; clone_size: few; cdr3_nt: TGCGCCAGCAGCCAAGATCACGGGACAGTCAAAAAAAAACTGTTTTTT; cdr3_aa: CASSQDHGTVKKKLFF
v_call: TRBV5-1; d_call: TRBD2; j_call: TRBJ2-3; clone_size: many; cdr3_nt: TGCGCCAGCAGCCGAGGGACTAGCGGTGAGGATACGCAGTATTTT; cdr3_aa: CASSRGTSGEDTQYF
v_call: TRBV12-3/TRBV12-4; d_call: -; j_call: TRBJ2-5; clone_size: many; cdr3_nt: TGTGCCAGCAGCTTACGGGACCGAGAGACCCAGTACTTC; cdr3_aa: CASSLRDRETQYF
v_call: TRBV27; d_call: TRBD2; j_call: TRBJ2-1; clone_size: few; cdr3_nt: TGTGCCAGCAGTTTTGCGGGGGGTCTTGGTGATGAGCAGTTCTTC; cdr3_aa: CASSFAGGLGDEQFF
v_call: TRBV2; d_call: -; j_call: TRBJ1-1; clone_size: few; cdr3_nt: TGTGCCAGCAGTGCGGGGGTCGGAGCTTTCTTT; cdr3_aa: CASSAGVGAFF
v_call: TRBV4-3; d_call: TRBD1; j_call: TRBJ2-3; clone_size: -; cdr3_nt: TGCGCCAGCAGCCAAGGATTCGGGACAGGGGCTGATACGCAGTATTTT; cdr3_aa: CASSQGFGTGADTQYF
v_call: TRBV11-2; d_call: TRBD2; j_call: TRBJ2-1; clone_size: -; cdr3_nt: TGTGCCAGCAGCTTACGAGCGGGGGGGTGGAATGAGCAGTTCTTC; cdr3_aa: CASSLRAGGWNEQFF
v_call: TRBV7-2; d_call: -; j_call: TRBJ2-5; clone_size: many; cdr3_nt: TGTGCCAGCAGCCCGATTACACAGGGAACCCAGTACTTC; cdr3_aa: CASSPITQGTQYF
v_call: TRBV5-1; d_call: TRBD2; j_call: TRBJ2-5; clone_size: -; cdr3_nt: TGCGCCAGCAGCCCCTCCGGGACTAGCCAAGAGACCCAGTACTTC; cdr3_aa: CASSPSGTSQETQYF
v_call: TRBV12-3/TRBV12-4; d_call: -; j_call: TRBJ2-7; clone_size: -; cdr3_nt: TGTGCCAGCAGCCTCACGGGGGTCTACGAGCAGTACTTC; cdr3_aa: CASSLTGVYEQYF
v_call: TRBV11-2; d_call: TRBD1; j_call: TRBJ2-7; clone_size: many; cdr3_nt: TGTGCCAGCAGTTCCTCCGGGACAGACTACGAGCAGTACTTC; cdr3_aa: CASSSSGTDYEQYF
v_call: TRBV5-8; d_call: -; j_call: TRBJ1-6; clone_size: few; cdr3_nt: TGTGCCAGCAACACTCAACTCATTTCACCCCTCCACTTT; cdr3_aa: CASNTQLISPLHF
v_call: TRBV6-1; d_call: TRBD1; j_call: TRBJ2-3; clone_size: few; cdr3_nt: TGTGCCAGCAGCGACGGGACAGACTGGGATACGCAGTATTTT; cdr3_aa: CASSDGTDWDTQYF
v_call: TRBV4-1; d_call: TRBD2; j_call: TRBJ2-2; clone_size: -; cdr3_nt: TGCGCCAGCAGTCTTCGAGCGGGGTGGACCGGGGAGCTGTTTTTT; cdr3_aa: CASSLRAGWTGELFF
v_call: TRBV4-2; d_call: -; j_call: TRBJ2-3; clone_size: -; cdr3_nt: TGTGCCAGCAGGGTCGACAGCACAGATACGCAGTATTTT; cdr3_aa: CASRVDSTDTQYF
v_call: TRBV6-5; d_call: TRBD1; j_call: TRBJ2-7; clone_size: few; cdr3_nt: TGTGCCAGCAGTTACTATGCCGGGACAGGGAGCTACGAGCAGTACTTC; cdr3_aa: CASSYYAGTGSYEQYF
v_call: TRBV20-1; d_call: TRBD2; j_call: TRBJ2-2; clone_size: -; cdr3_nt: TGCAGTGCTAGAGATATGGGGACTAGGACAACCGGGGAGCTGTTTTTT; cdr3_aa: CSARDMGTRTTGELFF
v_call: TRBV5-1; d_call: TRBD1; j_call: TRBJ2-2; clone_size: many; cdr3_nt: TGCGCCAGCACCCGCACAGGGGGGAACACCGGGGAGCTGTTTTTT; cdr3_aa: CASTRTGGNTGELFF
v_call: TRBV7-2; d_call: -; j_call: TRBJ1-5; clone_size: -; cdr3_nt: TGTGCCAGCACCTTAGGTAGAGGAGACAATCAGCCCCAGCATTTT; cdr3_aa: CASTLGRGDNQPQHF
v_call: TRBV6-6; d_call: -; j_call: TRBJ2-7; clone_size: many; cdr3_nt: TGTGCCAGCAGTGCGGCGATGGGCTACGAGCAGTACTTC; cdr3_aa: CASSAAMGYEQYF
v_call: TRBV20-1; d_call: -; j_call: TRBJ2-5; clone_size: many; cdr3_nt: TGCAGTGGAACTACAGGGCTGGAGACCCAGTACTTC; cdr3_aa: CSGTTGLETQYF
v_call: TRBV27; d_call: -; j_call: TRBJ1-1; clone_size: -; cdr3_nt: TGTGCCAGCAGTCGCTCTTGGAGGTACACTGAAGCTTTCTTT; cdr3_aa: CASSRSWRYTEAFF
v_call: TRBV7-2; d_call: -; j_call: TRBJ1-5; clone_size: -; cdr3_nt: TGTGCCAGCAGCCCCACCAGCACAGGGCAGCCCCAGCATTTT; cdr3_aa: CASSPTSTGQPQHF
v_call: TRBV6-5; d_call: -; j_call: TRBJ2-7; clone_size: many; cdr3_nt: TGTGCCAGCAGTTACTCCAAGGACAGTTACGAGCAGTACTTC; cdr3_aa: CASSYSKDSYEQYF
v_call: TRBV7-8; d_call: -; j_call: TRBJ1-4; clone_size: -; cdr3_nt: TGTGCCAGCAGCGGGTACGATGAAAAACTGTTTTTT; cdr3_aa: CASSGYDEKLFF
v_call: TRBV18; d_call: TRBD2; j_call: TRBJ2-3; clone_size: -; cdr3_nt: TGTGCCAGCCGGACTAGCGGGGGGAAAGATACGCAGTATTTT; cdr3_aa: CASRTSGGKDTQYF
v_call: TRBV6-1; d_call: TRBD1; j_call: TRBJ2-5; clone_size: few; cdr3_nt: TGTGCCAGCAGTACCGGGACAGGGCGCCAAGAGACCCAGTACTTC; cdr3_aa: CASSTGTGRQETQYF
v_call: TRBV4-2; d_call: -; j_call: TRBJ1-1; clone_size: -; cdr3_nt: TGTGCCAGCAGCCCCCGGAGGCAGGACCGCGTCCTGAACACTGAAGCTTTCTTT; cdr3_aa: CASSPRRQDRVLNTEAFF
v_call: TRBV4-3; d_call: -; j_call: TRBJ1-1; clone_size: -; cdr3_nt: TGCGCCAGCAGCCAAGATTGGGGGGGAGGCACTGAAGCTTTCTTT; cdr3_aa: CASSQDWGGGTEAFF
v_call: TRBV11-2; d_call: TRBD2; j_call: TRBJ2-3; clone_size: few; cdr3_nt: TGTGCCAGCAGCTCCGAAGCGGGGGGGCAAACAGATACGCAGTATTTT; cdr3_aa: CASSSEAGGQTDTQYF
v_call: TRBV7-6; d_call: -; j_call: TRBJ1-3; clone_size: few; cdr3_nt: TGTGCCAGCAGCCAGGAGACTGGAAACACCATATATTTT; cdr3_aa: CASSQETGNTIYF
v_call: TRBV12-3/TRBV12-4; d_call: -; j_call: TRBJ1-1; clone_size: -; cdr3_nt: TGTGCCAGCAGTTTTTCGTGGGGGAACACTGAAGCTTTCTTT; cdr3_aa: CASSFSWGNTEAFF
v_call: TRBV7-9; d_call: -; j_call: TRBJ2-2; clone_size: many; cdr3_nt: TGTGCCAGCAGCAGGGACCTTCCTAACACCGGGGAGCTGTTTTTT; cdr3_aa: CASSRDLPNTGELFF
v_call: TRBV12-3/TRBV12-4; d_call: TRBD2; j_call: TRBJ2-1; clone_size: few; cdr3_nt: TGTGCCAGCAGACCAAGCGGGGGGGCAAATGAGCAGTTCTTC; cdr3_aa: CASRPSGGANEQFF
v_call: TRBV27; d_call: TRBD1; j_call: TRBJ1-5; clone_size: -; cdr3_nt: TGTGCCAGCAGTCCGACGACAGGGTTCCAGCCCCAGCATTTT; cdr3_aa: CASSPTTGFQPQHF
v_call: TRBV10-3; d_call: TRBD1; j_call: TRBJ1-2; clone_size: few; cdr3_nt: TGTGCCATCAGTCCGGGACAGGACTATGGCTACACCTTC; cdr3_aa: CAISPGQDYGYTF
v_call: TRBV7-8; d_call: TRBD1; j_call: TRBJ2-7; clone_size: few; cdr3_nt: TGTGCCAGCAGCGCCGGGGACAGGGAATATTCCGAGCAGTACTTC; cdr3_aa: CASSAGDREYSEQYF
v_call: TRBV4-2; d_call: -; j_call: TRBJ2-3; clone_size: -; cdr3_nt: TGTGCCAGCGGCGTCAGGGAACGGGCGCAGTATTTT; cdr3_aa: CASGVRERAQYF
v_call: TRBV9; d_call: TRBD1; j_call: TRBJ2-2; clone_size: many; cdr3_nt: TGTGCCAGCACCAGAAGGCCCGGGACAGGGGGCATCCAGGGGACCGGGGAGCTGTTTTTT; cdr3_aa: CASTRRPGTGGIQGTGELFF
v_call: TRBV5-1; d_call: -; j_call: TRBJ2-1; clone_size: -; cdr3_nt: TGCGCCAGCCGTGACAGCCCGGGGTGGGAATCTGAGCAGTTCTTC; cdr3_aa: CASRDSPGWESEQFF
v_call: TRBV11-2; d_call: -; j_call: TRBJ2-2; clone_size: -; cdr3_nt: TGTGCCACACGTGAGGGGGCGAACACCGGGGAGCTGTTTTTT; cdr3_aa: CATREGANTGELFF
v_call: TRBV7-9; d_call: -; j_call: TRBJ1-5; clone_size: -; cdr3_nt: TGTGCATCCCAGGGAGTAAATCAGCCCCAGCATTTT; cdr3_aa: CASQGVNQPQHF
v_call: TRBV5-1; d_call: -; j_call: TRBJ2-4; clone_size: few; cdr3_nt: TGCGCCAGCAGCCCAGACGGATCGATAATAGCCAAAAACATTCAGTACTTC; cdr3_aa: CASSPDGSIIAKNIQYF
v_call: TRBV5-1; d_call: -; j_call: TRBJ1-6; clone_size: once; cdr3_nt: TGCGCCAGCAGCAAGGACGGACTGAATTCACCCCTCCGCTTT; cdr3_aa: CASSKDGLNSPLRF